A selection of T cell receptor beta chains follows, all from one sample in a study of cytomegalovirus exposure and HLA in healthy donors. Only in-frame clones appear in the TCRdb table, and some are missing; sequencing was by immunoSEQ multiplex PCR. This sample has about 130,000 clones, with around 94% found just once. What was sequenced was PBMCs. The receptor set was obtained from a woman between 18 and 29 years old in good health and CMV-seronegative. Both conserved end residues are part of each CDR3. Each record gives: V gene, CDR3 protein.

>TRBV11-3
CASSLVGPGPETQYF
>TRBV5-1
CASSLQEPQETQYF
>TRBV2
CASSEPGGADEQYF
>TRBV6-5
CASSTGGTGNTIYF
>TRBV7-9
CASAEFKGNRETQYF
>TRBV5-6
CASSLDPGFRSGNTIYF
>TRBV7-9
CASSSDSSGANVLTF
>TRBV4-1
CASSQGRQGKAGNTIYF
>TRBV27
CASSLRFSDRPLYEQYF
>TRBV28
CASSFQGTGKIYEQYF
>TRBV7-6
CASSLAPGRDTEAFF
>TRBV28
CASSLQREAFF
>TRBV10-2
CAVSDPWGGGEETQYF
>TRBV30
CAWGPGSWQTQYF
>TRBV5-4
CASSFGGENYGYTF
>TRBV4-1
CASSQEGGARYGYTF
>TRBV28
CASSSPGQEEAEAFF
>TRBV9
CASSDREEYGYTF
>TRBV9
CASSPRQGAGEAFF
>TRBV27
CASSLYTSGHTGELFF
>TRBV6-1
CASLGGNEQFF
>TRBV6-1
CASSVTGGYSPLHF
>TRBV7-9
CASSRGLAGETDEQYF
>TRBV13
CASSVGLAGGITGELFF
>TRBV5-6
CASSDTTGGDYNEQFF
>TRBV7-9
CASSLEGRTGGEQYF
>TRBV9
CASSANLLGPQTGYTF
>TRBV7-9
CASSSERGKEATAAFF
>TRBV7-3
CASSPPEMRVETQYF
>TRBV27
CASRPTGASYEQYF
>TRBV28
CASRTGGYTEAFF
>TRBV6-5
CASSGLAGADTQYF